One TCR beta chain is described in this entry. Its recognized antigen is unknown. No base quality values were provided; no much bigger clone lies one nucleotide off. The sample carries other DNA sequences with the same CDR3. The record originates from a study of blood T cell repertoires in COVID-19 (dated by TCRdb to about 2020). General notes on the study: Collaborator samples came from the United States, Italy and Spain and covered acute and convalescent phases of COVID-19. The prospective study material was composed of cDNA or gDNA derived from T cells, B-cell-depleted T cells, or PBMCs. Subjects who had been exposed to COVID-19, were actively infected with it, or had recovered from it provided the deeply sampled blood TCRbeta repertoires that made up the dataset. The repertoires were made available in a free public database intended to serve as a resource for research on the immune response to SARS-CoV-2. Samples came from the ongoing ImmuneRACE study (first 160 participants) plus 1,254 subjects from 6 global collaborators. A de-identified subject ID, COVID-19 status, age in years and sex were almost always included in the sample metadata. Where available, HLA class I and class II types were taken from metadata supplied by the sample provider and were not determined by assay-based typing. Broader findings and caveats from the paper: How much clinical and demographic metadata was included differed by source and by participant, and the metadata was provided uncurated.

Whole blood was collected in K2EDTA tubes by collaborating institutions according to the institutions' own protocols. For TCRbeta analysis, collaborator samples were shipped as frozen whole blood, as isolated PBMCs, or as DNA extracted from either sample type. The immunoSEQ Assay, a bias-controlled multiplex PCR, was used to amplify TCRbeta CDR3 regions from genomic DNA. From the authors' description of their analysis: Nucleated cell counts per sample were estimated from amplification of reference gene primers within the assay. Sequence reads were collapsed and filtered to measure the absolute abundance of every unique TCRbeta CDR3 rearrangement. Productive Simpson clonality was computed per sample as the square root of Simpson's diversity index over productive rearrangements. TCRdb holds this immuneACCESS table with in-frame rearrangements only. Some clones are missing; in checked studies, unresolved V genes explain under half, and the rest has no known cause. That table is the source of V, J and clone size, and D and trimming were worked out from the DNA. The sample records roughly 16,000 clones, around 84% of which are singletons. Roughly 14% of the sample is held by the ten biggest clonotypes.

Via the germline V gene, CDR1 is MNHEY and CDR2 SVGEGT. Measured from the cysteine to the phenylalanine, the CDR3 is 16 residues long. Only the CDR3 DNA stays, 48 bases, in frame from base 1. V and J are trimmed by 3 bases and 5 bases, and the gene matches miss 6 bases of the junction. Recombination linked TRBV6-2 or TRBV6-3 to TRBJ1-5, with 11 bases aligning to TRBD1. The sequencing sample was made of peripheral blood. The source of this sequence is a human donor in a cohort sampled during active COVID-19. The encoded CDR3 is CASSYSGTGGDQPQHF. The DNA reads TGTGCCAGCAGTTATTCCGGGACAGGGGGAGATCAGCCCCAGCATTTT.